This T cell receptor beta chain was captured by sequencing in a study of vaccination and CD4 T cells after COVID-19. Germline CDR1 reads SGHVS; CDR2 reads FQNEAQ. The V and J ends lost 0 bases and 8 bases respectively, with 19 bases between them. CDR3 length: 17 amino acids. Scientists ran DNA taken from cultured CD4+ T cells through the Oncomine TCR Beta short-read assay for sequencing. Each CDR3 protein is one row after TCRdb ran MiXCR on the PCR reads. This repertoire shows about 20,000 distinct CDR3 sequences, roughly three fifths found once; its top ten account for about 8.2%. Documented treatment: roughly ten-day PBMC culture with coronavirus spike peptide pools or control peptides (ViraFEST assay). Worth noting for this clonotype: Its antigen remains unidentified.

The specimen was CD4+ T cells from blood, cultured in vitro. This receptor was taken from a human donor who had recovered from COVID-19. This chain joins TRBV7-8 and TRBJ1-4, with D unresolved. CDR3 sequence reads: CASSLALTEPHGEKLFF. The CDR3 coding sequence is TGTGCCAGCAGCTTAGCGCTCACAGAACCCCATGGAGAAAAACTGTTTTTT. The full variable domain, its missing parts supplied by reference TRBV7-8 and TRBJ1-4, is GAGVSQSPRYKVAKRGQDVALRCDPISGHVSLFWYQQALGQGPEFLTYFQNEAQLDKSGLPSDRFFAERPEGSVSTLKIQRTQQEDSAVYLCASSLALTEPHGEKLFFGSGTQLSVL.